This TCR beta chain was retrieved from a study of T cells in Graves' hyperthyroidism and ophthalmopathy. RNA transcripts yielded amplified TCR beta CDR3 regions. With the HTBI primer set, the TCR CDR3 went through a first round of RT-PCR. TCRdb re-called the multiplex PCR reads with MiXCR, one entry per CDR3 protein. The sample holds nearly 750,000 distinct CDR3 sequences, approximately 36% seen once. Newly diagnosed patients aged 18 to 65 had hyperthyroidism of under 2 months' duration. V was shortened by 4 bases and J by 2 bases, with 19 bases between the two germline ends. The length of the CDR3 is 17 residues. Germline V lookup: CDR1 SGHTA, CDR2 FQGNSA.

The chain combines TRBV7-2 with TRBJ2-3; D uncertain. The sample comprised blood. The receptor comes from a woman between 40 and 50 years old with Graves' hyperthyroidism. CDR3: CASSSPPVVGFTDTQYF. As DNA, the CDR3 is TGTGCCAGCAGCTCCCCTCCCGTGGTGGGCTTCACAGATACGCAGTATTTT. The whole variable domain, filled in from reference TRBV7-2 and TRBJ2-3, reads GAGVSQSPSNKVTEKGKDVELRCDPISGHTALYWYRQSLGQGLEFLIYFQGNSAPDKSGLPSDRFSAERTGGSVSTLTIQRTQQEDSAVYLCASSSPPVVGFTDTQYFGPGTRLTVL.